This T cell receptor (beta chain) was obtained from a study of T-cell reconstitution after alpha-beta-depleted transplantation in children. Unique molecular identifiers featured in how the TCRbeta library was prepared. Each CDR3 protein is one row after TCRdb ran MiXCR on the PCR reads. Here the sample spans some 500,000 distinct CDR3 sequences, about 17% being singletons. The sample holds a few counts of this clonotype. The CDR3 extends over 15 amino acids. Germline V gene sequence: CDR1 SGHRS, CDR2 YFSETQ. V was clipped by 3 bases and J by 2 bases, with 13 bases between them. The material was PBMCs from the stem cell graft donor, obtained from the stem cell graft. This receptor was taken from a human donor who donated a stem cell graft to a child with acute lymphoblastic leukemia. The genes are TRBV5-1 and TRBJ2-3; D is perhaps TRBD1 or TRBD2 (5 bases each). The chain's CDR3 is CASSSRDDYTDTQYF. The CDR3, as DNA: TGCGCCAGCAGCTCCCGGGACGATTACACAGATACGCAGTATTTT.